This entry describes one T cell receptor beta chain. The data originate from a study of technical replicates of blood from several donors. TCRdb's table, derived via immunoSEQ multiplex PCR, lists solely in-frame clones and lacks some. The repertoire consists of roughly 60,000 clones, with roughly nine tenths occurring once and the leading ten covering less than 5%. This CDR3 is 16 amino acids long. V dropped 2 bases and J dropped 0 bases, with 11 bases sitting between them. The germline CDR1 and CDR2 sequences are WNHNN and SYGVQD (reference sequence). Sequenced sample: PBMCs. The V and J genes are TRBV10-1 and TRBJ2-1, with D unresolved. This TCR came from a human donor in good health. Some clones in this sample may be carry-over from other donors' samples. The CDR3 region has the DNA TGCGCCAGCAGTGAGGAGCGCGTTAGCTCCTACAATGAGCAGTTCTTC. The encoded protein is CASSEERVSSYNEQFF.